This T cell receptor beta chain was sequenced for a study of cytomegalovirus exposure and HLA in healthy donors. Findings and limits, study-wide: A later analysis by the authors found several of the most significant clusters apparently linked to common viral pathogens. High sensitivity and specificity were reportedly achieved when the classifier diagnosed cytomegalovirus status. Analyses of presence and absence presupposed an approximately uniform sequencing depth across donors.

For this clone: Its specificity is unknown.

Germline CDR1 MNHNY, CDR2 SVGAGI (reference sequence). Trimming shortened V by 7 bases and J by 3 bases, and 13 bases separated the two germline ends. This CDR3 contains 13 residues. Amplification used 60 Vbeta primers and 13 Jbeta primers. Some clones are missing from TCRdb's copy, which holds only in-frame ones; the method was immunoSEQ multiplex PCR. The sample consists of 85,000 to 130,000 clones, 60% to 80% of them appearing once. Sequenced input: PBMCs. V is TRBV6-6 and J is TRBJ2-7, with D hard to call. The receptor was isolated from a man aged 60 to 69 in good health and CMV-seropositive. CDR3 sequence reads: CASTDRVIYEQYF. The CDR3 DNA reads TGTGCCAGCACCGATCGGGTTATCTACGAGCAGTACTTC.